The clone carrying this TCR beta chain was counted a few times. These data come from a study of Graves' ophthalmopathy and Graves' hyperthyroidism. RNA transcripts served as template for amplifying TCR beta CDR3 sequences. Second-round multiplex PCR came after first-round RT-PCR with HTBI primers. TCRdb reprocessed the multiplex PCR reads with MiXCR, giving one entry per CDR3 protein. The sample carries approximately 460,000 distinct CDR3 sequences, around an eighth recorded once. Trimming took 11 bases from V and 3 from J, leaving 16 bases between them. The CDR3 is 14 amino acids. Germline loops: CDR1 SNHLY, CDR2 FYNNEI.

The J gene is TRBJ2-2, the V gene TRBV2, with D maybe TRBD1 (6 bases). This clonotype was obtained from a woman in her twenties or thirties with Graves' ophthalmopathy. Material: blood. This CDR3 reads CARHREWDTGELFF. Here the CDR3 DNA reads TGTGCCCGTCACAGGGAGTGGGACACCGGGGAGCTGTTTTTT.